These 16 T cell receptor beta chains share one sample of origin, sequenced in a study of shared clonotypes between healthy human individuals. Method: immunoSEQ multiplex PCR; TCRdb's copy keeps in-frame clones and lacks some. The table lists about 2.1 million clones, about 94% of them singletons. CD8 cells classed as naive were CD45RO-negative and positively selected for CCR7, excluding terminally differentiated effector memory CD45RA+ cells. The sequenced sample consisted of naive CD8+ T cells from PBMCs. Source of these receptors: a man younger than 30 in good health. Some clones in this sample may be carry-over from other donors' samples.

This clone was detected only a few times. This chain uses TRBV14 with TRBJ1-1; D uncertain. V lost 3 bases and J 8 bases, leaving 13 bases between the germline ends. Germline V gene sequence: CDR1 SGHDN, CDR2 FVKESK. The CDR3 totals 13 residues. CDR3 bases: TGTGCCAGCAGCCAGACCGGAGGCATGGAAGCTTTCTTT. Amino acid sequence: CASSQTGGMEAFF. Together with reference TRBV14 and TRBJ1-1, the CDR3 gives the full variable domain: EAGVTQFPSHSVIEKGQTVTLRCDPISGHDNLYWYRRVMGKEIKFLLHFVKESKQDESGMPNNRFLAERTGGTYSTLKVQPAELEDSGVYFCASSQTGGMEAFFGQGTRLTVV.

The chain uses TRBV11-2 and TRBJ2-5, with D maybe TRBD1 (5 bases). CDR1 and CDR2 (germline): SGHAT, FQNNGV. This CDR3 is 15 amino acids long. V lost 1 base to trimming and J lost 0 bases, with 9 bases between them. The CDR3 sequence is CASSLVDSNQETQYF. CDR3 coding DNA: TGTGCCAGCAGCTTAGTTGACAGTAACCAAGAGACCCAGTACTTC.

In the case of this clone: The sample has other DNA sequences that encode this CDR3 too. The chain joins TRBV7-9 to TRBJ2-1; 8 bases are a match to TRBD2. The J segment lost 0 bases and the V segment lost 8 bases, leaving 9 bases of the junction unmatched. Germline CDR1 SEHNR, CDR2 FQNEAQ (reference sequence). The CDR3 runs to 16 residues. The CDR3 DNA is TGTGCCAGCTCCGGTTCTAGCGGGTCCTCCTACAATGAGCAGTTCTTC. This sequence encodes CASSGSSGSSYNEQFF.

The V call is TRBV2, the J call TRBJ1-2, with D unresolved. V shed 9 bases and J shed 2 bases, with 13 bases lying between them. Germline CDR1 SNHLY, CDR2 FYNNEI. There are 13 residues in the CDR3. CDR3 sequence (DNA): TGTGCCAGACAAGGACGGAGCAACTATGGCTACACCTTC. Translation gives CARQGRSNYGYTF.

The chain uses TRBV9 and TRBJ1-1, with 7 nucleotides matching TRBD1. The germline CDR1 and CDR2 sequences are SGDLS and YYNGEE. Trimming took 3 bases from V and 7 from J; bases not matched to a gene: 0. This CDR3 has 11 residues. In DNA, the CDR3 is TGTGCCAGCAGCGGACAGGGTGAAGCTTTCTTT. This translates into CASSGQGEAFF.

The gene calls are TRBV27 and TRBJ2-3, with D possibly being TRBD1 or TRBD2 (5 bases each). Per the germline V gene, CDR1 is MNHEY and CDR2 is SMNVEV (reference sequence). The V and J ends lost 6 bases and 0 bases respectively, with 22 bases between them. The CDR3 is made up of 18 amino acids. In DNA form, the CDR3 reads TGTGCCAGCAGCCTGGGACCGCGGAGGAAATCGAGCACAGATACGCAGTATTTT. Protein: CASSLGPRRKSSTDTQYF.

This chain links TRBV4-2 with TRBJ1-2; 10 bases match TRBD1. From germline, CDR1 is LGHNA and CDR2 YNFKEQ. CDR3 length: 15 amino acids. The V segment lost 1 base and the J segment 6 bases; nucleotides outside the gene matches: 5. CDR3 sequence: CASSQGSDRGDGYTF. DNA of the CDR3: TGTGCCAGCAGCCAAGGGTCGGACAGGGGGGATGGCTACACCTTC.

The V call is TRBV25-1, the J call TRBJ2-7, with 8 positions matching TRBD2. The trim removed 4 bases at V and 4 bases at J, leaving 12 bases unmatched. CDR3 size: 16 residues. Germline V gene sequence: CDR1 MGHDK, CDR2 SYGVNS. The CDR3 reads CASSGLRLAGSYEQYF. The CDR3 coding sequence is TGTGCCAGCAGTGGTCTGCGGCTAGCGGGTTCGTACGAGCAGTACTTC.

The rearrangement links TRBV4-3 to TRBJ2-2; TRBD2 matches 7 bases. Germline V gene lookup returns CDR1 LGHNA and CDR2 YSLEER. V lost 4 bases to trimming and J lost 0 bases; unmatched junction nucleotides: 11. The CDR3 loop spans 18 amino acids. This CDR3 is CASSRRLADLANTGELFF. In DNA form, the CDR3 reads TGCGCCAGCAGCCGCCGTCTAGCGGACCTCGCGAACACCGGGGAGCTGTTTTTT.

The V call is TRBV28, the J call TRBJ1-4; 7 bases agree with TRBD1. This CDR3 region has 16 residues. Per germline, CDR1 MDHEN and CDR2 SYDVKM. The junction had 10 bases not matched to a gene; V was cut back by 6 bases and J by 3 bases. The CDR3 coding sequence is TGTGCCAGCAGCAATGACAGGGAAGCGTCTAATGAAAAACTGTTTTTT. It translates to CASSNDREASNEKLFF. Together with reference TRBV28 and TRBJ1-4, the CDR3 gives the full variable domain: DVKVTQSSRYLVKRTGEKVFLECVQDMDHENMFWYRQDPGLGLRLIYFSYDVKMKEKGDIPEGYSVSREKKERFSLILESASTNQTSMYLCASSNDREASNEKLFFGSGTQLSVL.

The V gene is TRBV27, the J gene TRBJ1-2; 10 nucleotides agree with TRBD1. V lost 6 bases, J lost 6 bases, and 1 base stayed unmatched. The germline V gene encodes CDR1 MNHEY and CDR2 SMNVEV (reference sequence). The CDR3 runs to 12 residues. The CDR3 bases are TGTGCCAGCAGGACAGGGGGCGATGGCTACACCTTC. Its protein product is CASRTGGDGYTF.

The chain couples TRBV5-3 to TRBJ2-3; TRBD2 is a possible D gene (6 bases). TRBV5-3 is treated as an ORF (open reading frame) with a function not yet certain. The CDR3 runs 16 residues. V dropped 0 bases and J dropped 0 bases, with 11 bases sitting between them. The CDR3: CARSLVGGLSTDTQYF. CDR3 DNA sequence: TGTGCCAGAAGCTTGGTTGGGGGGTTGAGCACAGATACGCAGTATTTT.

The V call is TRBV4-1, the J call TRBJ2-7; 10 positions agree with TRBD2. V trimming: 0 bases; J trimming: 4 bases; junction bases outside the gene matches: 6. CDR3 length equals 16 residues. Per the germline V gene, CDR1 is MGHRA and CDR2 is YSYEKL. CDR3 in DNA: TGCGCCAGCAGCCAAGAGTTAGCGGGAGGAGGATACGAGCAGTACTTC. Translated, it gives CASSQELAGGGYEQYF.

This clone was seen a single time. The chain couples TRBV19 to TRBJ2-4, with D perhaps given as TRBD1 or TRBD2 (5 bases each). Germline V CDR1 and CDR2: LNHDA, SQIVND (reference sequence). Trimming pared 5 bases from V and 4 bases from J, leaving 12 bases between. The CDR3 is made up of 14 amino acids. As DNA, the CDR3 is TGTGCCAGTAGTCGCAGGGACGCGAAAAACATTCAGTACTTC. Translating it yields CASSRRDAKNIQYF.

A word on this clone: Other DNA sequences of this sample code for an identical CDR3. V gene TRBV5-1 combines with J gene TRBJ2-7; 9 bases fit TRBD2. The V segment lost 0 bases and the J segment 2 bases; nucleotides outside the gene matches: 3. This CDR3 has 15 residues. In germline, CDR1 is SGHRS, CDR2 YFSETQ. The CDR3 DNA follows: TGCGCCAGCAGCTTGGAGCTAGCGGGACCCTACGAGCAGTACTTC. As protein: CASSLELAGPYEQYF. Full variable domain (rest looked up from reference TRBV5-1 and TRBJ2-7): KAGVTQTPRYLIKTRGQQVTLSCSPISGHRSVSWYQQTPGQGLQFLFEYFSETQRNKGNFPGRFSGRQFSNSRSEMNVSTLELGDSALYLCASSLELAGPYEQYFGPGTRLTVT.

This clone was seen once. In nucleotides, the CDR3 is TGCGCCAGCAGCTGGGCTAGCGGGACTAGGCCCTACAATGAGCAGTTCTTC. Translated, it gives CASSWASGTRPYNEQFF. This chain links TRBV5-1 with TRBJ2-1; 9 bases are shared with TRBD2. CDR3 length: 17 residues. Germline trimming cut 3 bases from V and 2 bases from J; bases unmatched to any gene: 9. From germline, CDR1 is SGHRS and CDR2 YFSETQ.